The clone carrying this T cell receptor beta chain was seen at least ten times. The antigen remains undetermined. The second PCR ran about 6 to 11 cycles with a sample-barcoded 5' primer and J-beta primers. From each sample, at least 2.5 million paired-end reads containing CDR3 were obtained. Each CDR3 protein is one row after TCRdb ran MiXCR on the 5' RACE reads. This table holds about 640,000 distinct CDR3 sequences, about 30% found once. The sample originates from a study of blood T cells in healthy people across ages. General study results and limits: It was held that diversity estimates obtained from one million T cells represented underestimates.

Germline V gene data show CDR1 as SGDLS and CDR2 as YYNGEE. This CDR3 has 18 residues. V trimming: 2 bases; J trimming: 1 base; junction bases outside the gene matches: 15. The TCR was taken from an elderly woman in good health. The chain couples TRBV9 to TRBJ2-7; 7 bases agree with TRBD2. Sequencing was performed on blood. CDR3 sequence (DNA): TGTGCCAGCAGCGTTGGCCTAGCGGCTATGGGTGGGTCCTACGAGCAGTACTTC. Its translation: CASSVGLAAMGGSYEQYF.